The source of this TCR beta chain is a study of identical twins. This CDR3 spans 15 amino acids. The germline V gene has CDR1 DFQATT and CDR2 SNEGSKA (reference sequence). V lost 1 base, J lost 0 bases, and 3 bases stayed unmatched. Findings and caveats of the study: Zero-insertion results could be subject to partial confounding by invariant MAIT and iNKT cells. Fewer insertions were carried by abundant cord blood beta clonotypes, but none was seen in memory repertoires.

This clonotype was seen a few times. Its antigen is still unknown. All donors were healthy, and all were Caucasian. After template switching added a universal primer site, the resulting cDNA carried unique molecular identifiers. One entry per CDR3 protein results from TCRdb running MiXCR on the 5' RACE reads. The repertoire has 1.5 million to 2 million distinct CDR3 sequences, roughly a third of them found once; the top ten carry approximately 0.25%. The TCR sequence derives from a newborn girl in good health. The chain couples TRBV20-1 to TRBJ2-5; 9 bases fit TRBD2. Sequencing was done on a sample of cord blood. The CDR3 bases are TGCAGTGCTAGAGGCCCTAGCGGGGACCAAGAGACCCAGTACTTC. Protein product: CSARGPSGDQETQYF.